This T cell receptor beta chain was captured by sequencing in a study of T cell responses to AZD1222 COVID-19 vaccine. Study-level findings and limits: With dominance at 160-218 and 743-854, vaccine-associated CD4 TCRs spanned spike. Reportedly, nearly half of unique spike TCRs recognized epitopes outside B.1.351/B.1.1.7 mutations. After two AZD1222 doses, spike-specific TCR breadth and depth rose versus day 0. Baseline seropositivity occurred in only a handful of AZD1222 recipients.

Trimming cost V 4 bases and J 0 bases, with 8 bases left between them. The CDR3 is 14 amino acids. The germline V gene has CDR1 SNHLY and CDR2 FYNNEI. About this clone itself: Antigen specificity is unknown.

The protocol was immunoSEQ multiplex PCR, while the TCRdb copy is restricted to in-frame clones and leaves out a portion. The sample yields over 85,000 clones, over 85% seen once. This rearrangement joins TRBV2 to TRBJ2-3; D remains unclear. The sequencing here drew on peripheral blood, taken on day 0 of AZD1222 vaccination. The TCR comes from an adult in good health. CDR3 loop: CASSGIRSTDTQYF. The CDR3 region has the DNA TGTGCCAGCAGTGGAATCCGTAGCACAGATACGCAGTATTTT.